One sample yielded the 30 T cell receptor beta chains listed below, sequenced in a study of long-term antiretroviral therapy in people with HIV. The libraries were made with immunoSEQ v3.0 at survey level. Measured with immunoSEQ multiplex PCR; TCRdb has only the in-frame clones, and not every one. Of 15,000 to 20,000 clones listed, approximately 85% are singletons. The input for sequencing was unsorted PBMCs, taken at the start of antiretroviral therapy. The source of these receptors is a man aged 25-40 years with HIV.

This chain connects TRBV5-5 to TRBJ2-2, with D unclear. V shed 2 bases and J shed 6 bases, with 2 bases lying between them. Germline CDR1 SGHKS, CDR2 YYEKEE (reference sequence). The CDR3 totals 11 residues. CDR3 sequence: CASSLPGELFF. CDR3 coding DNA: TGTGCCAGCAGCTTACCCGGGGAGCTGTTTTTT. The whole variable domain, remainder taken from reference TRBV5-5 and TRBJ2-2, is DAGVTQSPTHLIKTRGQQVTLRCSPISGHKSVSWYQQVLGQGPQFIFQYYEKEERGRGNFPDRFSARQFPNYSSELNVNALLLGDSALYLCASSLPGELFFGEGSRLTVL.

The CDR3 sequence: CASSQLAEIDTQYF. The CDR3, as DNA: TGTGCCAGCAGTCAACTAGCGGAGATAGATACGCAGTATTTT. The gene calls are TRBV7-6 and TRBJ2-3, with 8 bases aligning to TRBD2. Losses at the gene ends were 6 bases for V and 5 bases for J; bases not matched to a gene: 7. Germline CDR1 SGHVS, CDR2 FNYEAQ. This CDR3 comprises 14 residues.

A few counts support this clone. The rearrangement uses TRBV10-3 and TRBJ2-2; 8 nucleotides line up with TRBD1. The CDR3 extends over 14 amino acids. Germline V CDR1 and CDR2: ENHRY, SYGVKD. V dropped 8 bases and J dropped 4; count of bases not matched to a gene: 6. The CDR3 loop is CAIDGGQVTGELFF. The DNA of the CDR3 is TGTGCCATCGATGGGGGACAGGTCACCGGGGAGCTGTTTTTT.

V usage is TRBV7-2 and J usage is TRBJ2-3; D is perhaps TRBD2 (5 bases). CDR3 length: 15 amino acids. The V gene lost 5 bases and the J gene lost 2 bases, with 14 bases spanning the gap. Germline V CDR1 and CDR2: SGHTA, FQGNSA. The CDR3 sequence is CASSPLALDTDTQYF. CDR3 nucleotide sequence: TGTGCCAGCAGCCCCCTAGCTCTAGACACAGATACGCAGTATTTT. Filled out from reference TRBV7-2 and TRBJ2-3, the complete variable domain reads GAGVSQSPSNKVTEKGKDVELRCDPISGHTALYWYRQSLGQGLEFLIYFQGNSAPDKSGLPSDRFSAERTGGSVSTLTIQRTQQEDSAVYLCASSPLALDTDTQYFGPGTRLTVL.

This chain connects TRBV5-4 to TRBJ2-1; D may match TRBD1 or TRBD2 (6 bases each). The V and J ends lost 5 bases and 5 bases respectively, with 14 bases between them. CDR1 SGHNT and CDR2 YYREEE come from the germline V gene (reference sequence). This CDR3 has 14 residues. Written as DNA, the CDR3 is TGTGCCAGCAGTTTAGGGGGACTCCACAATGAGCAGTTCTTC. This sequence encodes CASSLGGLHNEQFF.

This clone showed up just a few times. The chain is built from TRBV27 and TRBJ2-7; 11 nucleotides align to TRBD2. CDR1 is MNHEY, CDR2 SMNVEV, per germline (reference sequence). There are 15 residues in the CDR3. With V trimmed by 6 bases and J by 2 bases, 6 bases remained unmatched. CDR3 sequence: CASRPTSGTPYEQYF. The CDR3 region has the DNA TGTGCCAGCAGACCGACTAGCGGGACGCCCTACGAGCAGTACTTC.

This chain joins TRBV27 and TRBJ2-2; D is perhaps TRBD1 (6 bases). CDR3 length: 15 amino acids. Deletions cut 2 bases from V and 6 bases from J, with 13 bases between. CDR1 is MNHEY, CDR2 SMNVEV, per germline (reference sequence). CDR3 DNA: TGTGCCAGCAGTTTACTCCCAGGGGAGCCCGGGGAGCTGTTTTTT. Translating it yields CASSLLPGEPGELFF.

The chain links TRBV27 to TRBJ2-7; maybe TRBD2 (5 bases). This CDR3 is built from 13 residues. Germline values: CDR1 MNHEY, CDR2 SMNVEV (reference sequence). The ends were cut back, 8 bases at V and 1 base at J, with 12 bases in the middle. The CDR3 coding sequence is TGTGCCAGCTCCACGGGATTTTCCTACGAGCAGTACTTC. It is translated as CASSTGFSYEQYF.

CDR3 loop: CASSFTGGSTDTQYF. The DNA of the CDR3 is TGTGCCAGCAGCTTCACAGGGGGTAGCACAGATACGCAGTATTTT. The chain employs TRBV11-3 and TRBJ2-3, with 8 bases aligning to TRBD1. The length of the CDR3 is 15 residues. V was clipped by 3 bases and J by 0 bases; unmatched bases: 2. The V gene's germline CDR1 is SGHNT and CDR2 YENEEA. Variable domain in full (rest from reference TRBV11-3 and TRBJ2-3): EAGVVQSPRYKIIEKKQPVAFWCNPISGHNTLYWYLQNLGQGPELLIRYENEEAVDDSQLPKDRFSAERLKGVDSTLKIQPAELGDSAVYLCASSFTGGSTDTQYFGPGTRLTVL.

The chain has TRBV11-2 and TRBJ2-5; D unresolved. Trimming pared 1 base from V and 3 bases from J, leaving 12 bases between. Germline V CDR1 and CDR2: SGHAT, FQNNGV. This CDR3 is 15 amino acids long. CDR3 sequence: CASSLVRSVKETQYF. CDR3 DNA sequence: TGTGCCAGCAGCTTAGTTCGATCCGTTAAAGAGACCCAGTACTTC. The complete variable domain, with remaining parts taken from reference TRBV11-2 and TRBJ2-5, reads EAGVAQSPRYKIIEKRQSVAFWCNPISGHATLYWYQQILGQGPKLLIQFQNNGVVDDSQLPKDRFSAERLKGVDSTLKIQPAKLEDSAVYLCASSLVRSVKETQYFGPGTRLLVL.

This clone turned up a few times. The gene calls are TRBV19 and TRBJ2-7, with D perhaps TRBD1 or TRBD2 (5 bases each). Trimming shortened V by 7 bases and J by 7 bases, and 20 bases separated the two germline ends. The CDR3 runs to 14 residues. Germline CDR1 is LNHDA and CDR2 is SQIVND (reference sequence). The DNA for the CDR3 is TGTGCCAGTACAGCGCCGGGGACCTTACGAGAGCAGTACTTC. It translates to CASTAPGTLREQYF.

The chain has TRBV4-3 and TRBJ1-6; D gene uncertain. With 4 bases removed from V and 12 bases from J, the gap between germline ends came to 19 bases. This CDR3 is 15 amino acids long. In germline, CDR1 is LGHNA, CDR2 YSLEER. The CDR3 protein is CASSREVRRGRPLHF. DNA of the CDR3: TGCGCCAGCAGCCGCGAAGTTCGCCGAGGGCGACCCCTCCACTTT.

The chain combines TRBV5-6 with TRBJ1-1, with 8 bases lining up with TRBD1. V shed 10 bases and J 1 base; nucleotides not matched to a gene: 9. Germline V lookup: CDR1 SGHDT, CDR2 YYEEEE. CDR3 length equals 14 residues. The CDR3 loop is CAGQGSGGNTEAFF. The CDR3 DNA follows: TGTGCCGGACAGGGATCAGGAGGGAACACTGAAGCTTTCTTT.

V is TRBV1 and J is TRBJ2-4; the table gives TRBD1 as D, unverified against the DNA. TRBV1 is shown as a pseudogene. This CDR3 is 18 amino acids long. CDR3 sequence (DNA): TGCACCAACCTTCTAACCGGGACAAAAAAACTAGCCAAAAACATTCAGTACTTC. Its translation is CTNLLTGTKKLAKNIQYF.

The chain couples TRBV10-3 to TRBJ2-2, with 10 bases fitting TRBD2. With 3 bases clipped from V and 2 bases from J, the junction kept 6 bases outside the gene matches. CDR3 length: 17 amino acids. Germline V lookup: CDR1 ENHRY, CDR2 SYGVKD. For the CDR3, the DNA is TGTGCCATCAGTGATAGGACTAGCGGACGCAACACCGGGGAGCTGTTTTTT. Its translation is CAISDRTSGRNTGELFF.

The rearrangement joins TRBV15 to TRBJ2-7; 7 bases fit TRBD1. Trimming at V came to 8 bases and at J to 5 bases, leaving 12 bases not matched to a gene. The CDR3 is made up of 14 amino acids. Germline CDR1 LNHNV, CDR2 YYDKDF (reference sequence). The CDR3 DNA is TGTGCCACCGGGGAGACAGGGTTGGAGGACGAGCAGTACTTC. Residues: CATGETGLEDEQYF.

There are a few counts of this clone. The rearrangement links TRBV6-1 to TRBJ1-1; maybe TRBD1 (6 bases). V lost 2 bases and J lost 0, with 16 bases in between. The CDR3 runs to 17 residues. Germline values: CDR1 MNHNS, CDR2 SASEGT. CDR3 protein: CASSESPLDRLNTEAFF. The CDR3 bases are TGTGCCAGCAGTGAATCCCCCTTGGACAGATTGAACACTGAAGCTTTCTTT.

The J gene is TRBJ2-1, the V gene TRBV7-2; 8 bases are shared with TRBD2. The CDR3 runs to 12 residues. Germline CDR1 reads SGHTA; CDR2 reads FQGNSA. V shed 5 bases and J 8 bases; nucleotides not matched to a gene: 2. The chain's CDR3 is CASSPTSDEQFF. The CDR3 DNA follows: TGTGCCAGCAGCCCGACTAGCGATGAGCAGTTCTTC.

Concerning this clone: The sample holds other DNA sequences that translate to the same CDR3. This sequence joins TRBV7-2 and TRBJ1-5; D is unresolved. Trimming shortened V by 5 bases and J by 6 bases, and 8 bases separated the two germline ends. Germline V CDR1 and CDR2: SGHTA, FQGNSA. This CDR3 contains 12 residues. The CDR3 bases are TGTGCCAGCAGCCCCGATGGTCAGCCCCAGCATTTT. As protein: CASSPDGQPQHF.

V usage is TRBV5-6 and J usage is TRBJ2-2; D possibly corresponds to TRBD1 (5 bases). Germline loops: CDR1 SGHDT, CDR2 YYEEEE. V lost 0 bases to trimming and J lost 7 bases, with 16 bases between them. This CDR3 has 16 residues. The CDR3 nucleotides read TGTGCCAGCAGCTTGGACTGGACACCTTCTGGCGGGGAGCTGTTTTTT. Protein product: CASSLDWTPSGGELFF.

The chain uses TRBV5-1 and TRBJ2-2; weak D call: TRBD1 (6 bases). The CDR3 runs 14 residues. Trimming pared 5 bases from V and 4 bases from J, leaving 12 bases between. CDR1 is SGHRS and CDR2 is YFSETQ in the germline V gene. The CDR3 is CASREGTTTGELFF. CDR3 nucleotide sequence: TGCGCCAGCAGAGAGGGGACAACCACCGGGGAGCTGTTTTTT.

This chain joins TRBV27 and TRBJ2-7; maybe TRBD2 (7 bases). CDR3 length equals 15 residues. Trimming took 5 bases from V and 5 from J, leaving 19 bases between them. Germline-derived CDR1 and CDR2 are MNHEY and SMNVEV (reference sequence). The CDR3 spells CASSPVGGAKHEQYF. The CDR3 nucleotides are TGTGCCAGCAGTCCCGTAGGGGGGGCTAAACACGAGCAGTACTTC.

This chain links TRBV7-2 with TRBJ2-7, with 9 bases aligning to TRBD1. The junction had 10 bases not matched to a gene; V was cut back by 5 bases and J by 2 bases. From germline, CDR1 is SGHTA and CDR2 FQGNSA. The CDR3 has 16 residues. The CDR3 is CASSPRQGVYPYEQYF. CDR3 DNA sequence: TGTGCCAGCAGCCCGCGACAGGGGGTTTATCCCTACGAGCAGTACTTC.

Comments on this clone: The junction differs from germline at one of its ends, possibly a read error. The genes are TRBV28 and TRBJ1-2, with TRBD1 as a possible D gene (5 bases). Germline V gives CDR1 MDHEN, CDR2 SYDVKM. CDR3 length equals 17 residues. The CDR3 DNA follows: TGTGCCAGCACTTTAATCGCCGGGGGGAGTTTTGTCTATGGCTACACCTTC. This sequence encodes CASTLIAGGSFVYGYTF.

The chain links TRBV4-1 to TRBJ1-5; D remains ambiguous. This CDR3 contains 16 residues. CDR1 and CDR2 (germline): MGHRA, YSYEKL. V was pared by 5 bases and J by 6 bases, with 20 bases between. DNA for the CDR3: TGCGCCAGCAGCTTGAGCCTTACCGGAGCTGGTCAGCCCCAGCATTTT. Amino acid sequence: CASSLSLTGAGQPQHF.

V gene TRBV11-2 combines with J gene TRBJ2-1; TRBD1 matches 10 bases. Losses at the gene ends were 1 base for V and 4 bases for J; bases not matched to a gene: 7. Germline CDR1 is SGHAT and CDR2 is FQNNGV. The CDR3 contains 17 residues. The CDR3: CASSLGTGGPYYNEQFF. In nucleotides, the CDR3 is TGTGCCAGCAGCTTAGGGACAGGGGGGCCCTATTACAATGAGCAGTTCTTC. Filled out from reference TRBV11-2 and TRBJ2-1, the complete variable domain reads EAGVAQSPRYKIIEKRQSVAFWCNPISGHATLYWYQQILGQGPKLLIQFQNNGVVDDSQLPKDRFSAERLKGVDSTLKIQPAKLEDSAVYLCASSLGTGGPYYNEQFFGPGTRLTVL.

The CDR3 DNA is TGCGCCAGCAGCCAAGTCCTTCAGGGGTTCTCTGGGGCCAACGTCCTGACTTTC. It yields the protein CASSQVLQGFSGANVLTF. J is TRBJ2-6 and V is TRBV4-3; D might be TRBD1 (6 bases). The V and J ends lost 1 base and 0 bases respectively, with 13 bases between them. This CDR3 region has 18 residues. Germline assignment: CDR1 LGHNA and CDR2 YSLEER.

The gene calls are TRBV6-1 and TRBJ2-7; 7 bases fit TRBD1. CDR1 and CDR2 from the germline V gene are MNHNS and SASEGT. Trimming cost V 7 bases and J 5 bases; bases outside gene matches: 14. The CDR3 is 15 amino acids. DNA of the CDR3: TGTGCCAGCATCTTGAACCTGGGACAGTCCCACGAGCAGTACTTC. Translated: CASILNLGQSHEQYF.

This chain joins TRBV28 and TRBJ2-1, with D possibly TRBD2 on 5 matching bases. Germline V gene sequence: CDR1 MDHEN, CDR2 SYDVKM. With 4 bases removed from V and 0 bases from J, the gap between germline ends came to 10 bases. This CDR3 has 15 amino acids. DNA of the CDR3: TGTGCCAGCAGTTCAACTAGATACTCCTACAATGAGCAGTTCTTC. Protein sequence: CASSSTRYSYNEQFF.

The V and J genes are TRBV5-1 and TRBJ2-5, with D possibly being TRBD1 (6 bases). Germline V CDR1 and CDR2: SGHRS, YFSETQ. V dropped 6 bases and J dropped 1 base, with 13 bases sitting between them. CDR3 length: 14 residues. Here the CDR3 reads CASTPTGIQETQYF. DNA for the CDR3: TGCGCCAGCACCCCGACAGGAATCCAAGAGACCCAGTACTTC. Filled out from reference TRBV5-1 and TRBJ2-5, the complete variable domain reads KAGVTQTPRYLIKTRGQQVTLSCSPISGHRSVSWYQQTPGQGLQFLFEYFSETQRNKGNFPGRFSGRQFSNSRSEMNVSTLELGDSALYLCASTPTGIQETQYFGPGTRLLVL.